These 8 T cell receptor beta chains came from one sample sequenced in a study of blood T cell repertoires in COVID-19 (dated by TCRdb to between 2020 and 2021). Libraries were constructed by the immunoSEQ multiplex PCR assay. TCRdb took over this immuneACCESS table, retaining in-frame rearrangements with V and J assigned. Such tables are incomplete; in checked studies, under half of the missing clones stem from an unresolved V gene, and the remainder is unexplained. In this sample the table shows around 130,000 clones, over 70% of which occur a single time. The biggest ten clones account for around 18% of the sample. Sequencing was done on a sample of peripheral blood. Source of these receptors: a man older than 75 with acute or convalescent COVID-19.

V usage is TRBV19 and J usage is TRBJ2-3, with TRBD1 matching over 10 bases. Germline V lookup: CDR1 LNHDA, CDR2 SQIVND (reference sequence). With V trimmed by 5 bases and J by 3 bases, 11 bases remained unmatched. This CDR3 has 17 amino acids. This CDR3 is CASSLIAGTGVTDTQYF. The CDR3 coding sequence is TGTGCCAGTAGTTTGATCGCCGGGACAGGGGTGACAGATACGCAGTATTTT.

The gene calls are TRBV5-4 and TRBJ1-1, with D unclear. CDR3 size: 14 residues. Germline lookup yields CDR1 SGHNT and CDR2 YYREEE (reference sequence). Trimming removed 0 bases at V and 0 bases at J, with 6 bases between. The CDR3 loop reads CASSLVGVNTEAFF. In DNA form, the CDR3 reads TGTGCCAGCAGCTTGGTTGGAGTGAACACTGAAGCTTTCTTT.

The chain couples TRBV18 to TRBJ1-5, with TRBD1 matching over 9 bases. V gave up 4 bases and J gave up 6 bases; unmatched junction bases: 4. The germline gives CDR1 KGHSH, CDR2 LQKENI. This CDR3 region has 14 residues. The CDR3 is CASSRGDRVQPQHF. The CDR3 DNA reads TGTGCCAGCTCACGAGGGGACAGGGTTCAGCCCCAGCATTTT.

The rearrangement links TRBV6-4 to TRBJ2-5; 10 bases agree with TRBD1. With V trimmed by 4 bases and J by 3 bases, 2 bases remained unmatched. Germline V lookup: CDR1 MRHNA, CDR2 SNTAGT. The CDR3 runs 14 residues. The CDR3 coding sequence is TGTGCCAGCAGTGTGGACAGGGGGAAAGAGACCCAGTACTTC. Amino acids: CASSVDRGKETQYF.

This chain uses TRBV4-2 with TRBJ1-2; no reliable D call. Trimming stripped 5 bases from V and 7 bases from J, with 14 bases between. The CDR3 is 13 residues long. Germline CDR1 and CDR2: LGHNA and YNFKEQ. The CDR3 spells CASSGGRRSGYTF. The CDR3 region has the DNA TGTGCCAGCAGCGGTGGCAGGAGGAGTGGCTACACCTTC.

The rearrangement joins TRBV10-3 to TRBJ2-2; TRBD2 might be the D (5 bases). The CDR3 extends over 14 amino acids. Germline CDR1 and CDR2: ENHRY and SYGVKD. V lost 6 bases, J lost 1 base, and 9 bases lay in between. The CDR3 sequence is CAIRDGKNTGELFF. CDR3 DNA sequence: TGTGCCATCAGGGACGGGAAGAACACCGGGGAGCTGTTTTTT.

The chain combines TRBV5-1 with TRBJ1-1; D not resolved. Germline V gene data show CDR1 as SGHRS and CDR2 as YFSETQ. The CDR3 consists of 14 residues. Trimming took 4 bases from V and 0 from J, leaving 10 bases between them. Here the CDR3 reads CASSPGEMNTEAFF. CDR3 nucleotides: TGCGCCAGCAGCCCGGGTGAGATGAACACTGAAGCTTTCTTT.

The chain uses TRBV2 and TRBJ2-7; no clear D. Germline loops: CDR1 SNHLY, CDR2 FYNNEI. Trimming took 2 bases from V and 7 from J, leaving 6 bases between them. This CDR3 is 11 amino acids long. CDR3 amino acids: CASSEYGEQYF. The CDR3 nucleotides are TGTGCCAGCAGTGAATACGGGGAGCAGTACTTC.